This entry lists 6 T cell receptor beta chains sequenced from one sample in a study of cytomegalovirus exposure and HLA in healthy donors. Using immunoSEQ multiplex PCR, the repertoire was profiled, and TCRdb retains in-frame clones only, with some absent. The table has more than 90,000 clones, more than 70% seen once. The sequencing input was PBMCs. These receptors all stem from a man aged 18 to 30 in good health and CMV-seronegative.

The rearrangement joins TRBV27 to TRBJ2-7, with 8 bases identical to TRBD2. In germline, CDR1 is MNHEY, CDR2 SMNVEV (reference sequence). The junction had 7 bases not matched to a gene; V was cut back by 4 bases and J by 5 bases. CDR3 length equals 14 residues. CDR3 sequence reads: CASSYVTGGHEQYF. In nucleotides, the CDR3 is TGTGCCAGCAGTTACGTCACGGGAGGGCACGAGCAGTACTTC.

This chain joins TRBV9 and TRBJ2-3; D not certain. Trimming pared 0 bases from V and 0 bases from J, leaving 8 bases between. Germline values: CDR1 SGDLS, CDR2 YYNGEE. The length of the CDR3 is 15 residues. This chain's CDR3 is CASSVGQASTDTQYF. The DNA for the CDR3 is TGTGCCAGCAGCGTAGGGCAGGCTAGCACAGATACGCAGTATTTT.

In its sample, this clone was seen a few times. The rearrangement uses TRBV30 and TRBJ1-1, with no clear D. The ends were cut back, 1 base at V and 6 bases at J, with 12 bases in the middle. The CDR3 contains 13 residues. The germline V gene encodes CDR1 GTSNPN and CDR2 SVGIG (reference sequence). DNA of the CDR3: TGTGCCTGGAGTGGGTACTCTGATGCTGAAGCTTTCTTT. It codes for CAWSGYSDAEAFF.

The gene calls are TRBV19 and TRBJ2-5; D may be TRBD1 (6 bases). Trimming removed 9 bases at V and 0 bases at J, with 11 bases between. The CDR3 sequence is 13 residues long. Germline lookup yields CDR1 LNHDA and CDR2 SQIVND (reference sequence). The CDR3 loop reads CASSRQDQETQYF. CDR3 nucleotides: TGTGCCAGCTCGAGACAGGACCAAGAGACCCAGTACTTC.

The chain's CDR3 is CSVEEPTGHPRETQYF. CDR3 coding DNA: TGCAGCGTTGAAGAACCGACGGGACACCCACGGGAGACCCAGTACTTC. The chain couples TRBV29-1 to TRBJ2-5, with a tentative D call TRBD1 (6 bases). This CDR3 region has 16 residues. Germline V gives CDR1 SQVTM, CDR2 ANQGSEA. Between the trimmed V and J ends, which lost 0 bases and 5 bases, there was a span of 19 bases.

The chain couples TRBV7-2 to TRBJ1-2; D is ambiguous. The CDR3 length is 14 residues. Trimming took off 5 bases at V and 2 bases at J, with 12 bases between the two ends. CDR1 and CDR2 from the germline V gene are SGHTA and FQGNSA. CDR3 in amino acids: CASSPPGGNYGYTF. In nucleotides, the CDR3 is TGTGCCAGCAGCCCCCCGGGAGGGAACTATGGCTACACCTTC.